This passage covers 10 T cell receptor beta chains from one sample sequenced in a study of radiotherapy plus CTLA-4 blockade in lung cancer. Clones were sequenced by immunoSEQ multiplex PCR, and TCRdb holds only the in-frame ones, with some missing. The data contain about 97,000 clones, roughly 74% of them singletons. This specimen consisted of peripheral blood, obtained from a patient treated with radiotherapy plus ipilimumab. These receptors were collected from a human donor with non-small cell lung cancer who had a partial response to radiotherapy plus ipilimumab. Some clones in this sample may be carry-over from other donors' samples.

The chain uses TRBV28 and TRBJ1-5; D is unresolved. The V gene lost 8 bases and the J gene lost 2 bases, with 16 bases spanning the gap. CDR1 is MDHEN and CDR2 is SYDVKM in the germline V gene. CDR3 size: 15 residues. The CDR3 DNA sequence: TGTGCCAGCCATCTAGCGGGGATCGGCAATCAGCCCCAGCATTTT. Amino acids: CASHLAGIGNQPQHF.

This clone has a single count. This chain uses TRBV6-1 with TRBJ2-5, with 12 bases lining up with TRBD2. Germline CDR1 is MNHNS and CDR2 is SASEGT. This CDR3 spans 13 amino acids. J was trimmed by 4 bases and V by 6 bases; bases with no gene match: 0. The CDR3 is CASRLAGGETQYF. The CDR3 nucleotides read TGTGCCAGCAGACTAGCGGGAGGAGAGACCCAGTACTTC.

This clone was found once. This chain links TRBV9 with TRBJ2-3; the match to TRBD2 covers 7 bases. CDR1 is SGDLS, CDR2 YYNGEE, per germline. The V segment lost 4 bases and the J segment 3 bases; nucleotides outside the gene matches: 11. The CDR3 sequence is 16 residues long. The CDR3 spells CASSPTVGGGTDTQYF. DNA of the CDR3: TGTGCCAGCAGCCCTACCGTTGGGGGGGGTACAGATACGCAGTATTTT.

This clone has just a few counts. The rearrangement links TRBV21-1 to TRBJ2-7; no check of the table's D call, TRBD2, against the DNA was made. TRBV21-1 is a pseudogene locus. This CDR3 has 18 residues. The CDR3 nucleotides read TGTGCCAGCAGCCCAGTTCTGCGTCGGTCCCTCGGGGTTGGCGAGCAGTACTTC. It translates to CASSPVLRRSLGVGEQYF.

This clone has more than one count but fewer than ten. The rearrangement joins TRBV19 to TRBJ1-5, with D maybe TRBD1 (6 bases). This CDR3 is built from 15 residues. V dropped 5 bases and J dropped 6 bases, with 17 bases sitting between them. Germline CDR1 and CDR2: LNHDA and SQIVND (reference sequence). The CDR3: CASSGSGGAGQPQHF. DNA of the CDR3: TGTGCCAGTAGTGGCTCTGGGGGGGCGGGTCAGCCCCAGCATTTT.

The CDR3, as DNA: TGTGCCAGCAGTTTATCGGCCGGGGTGGGCTCCTACAATGAGCAGTTCTTC. It translates to CASSLSAGVGSYNEQFF. The rearrangement joins TRBV27 to TRBJ2-1; weak D call: TRBD2 (5 bases). Germline values: CDR1 MNHEY, CDR2 SMNVEV (reference sequence). Trimming shortened V by 0 bases and J by 0 bases, and 12 bases separated the two germline ends. There are 17 residues in the CDR3.

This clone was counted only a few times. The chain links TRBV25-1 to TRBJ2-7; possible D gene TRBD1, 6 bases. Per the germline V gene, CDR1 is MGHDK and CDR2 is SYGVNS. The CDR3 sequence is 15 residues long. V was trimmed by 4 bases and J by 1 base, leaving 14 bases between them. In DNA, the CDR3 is TGTGCCAGCAGTGGTCGGGACATTTGGTCCTACGAGCAGTACTTC. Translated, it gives CASSGRDIWSYEQYF.

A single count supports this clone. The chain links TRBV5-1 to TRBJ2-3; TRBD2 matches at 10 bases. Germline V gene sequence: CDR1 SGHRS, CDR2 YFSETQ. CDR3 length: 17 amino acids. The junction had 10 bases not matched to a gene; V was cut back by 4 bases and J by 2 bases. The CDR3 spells CASSRGRSGRDTDTQYF. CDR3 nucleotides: TGCGCCAGCAGCCGCGGGAGGAGCGGGAGGGACACAGATACGCAGTATTTT.

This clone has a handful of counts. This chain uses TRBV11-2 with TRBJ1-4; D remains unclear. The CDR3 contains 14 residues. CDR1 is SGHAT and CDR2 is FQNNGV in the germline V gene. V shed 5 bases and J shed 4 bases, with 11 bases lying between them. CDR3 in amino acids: CASSRRGVNEKLFF. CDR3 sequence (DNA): TGTGCCAGCAGCCGGCGAGGCGTTAATGAAAAACTGTTTTTT. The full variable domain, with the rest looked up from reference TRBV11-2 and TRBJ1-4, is EAGVAQSPRYKIIEKRQSVAFWCNPISGHATLYWYQQILGQGPKLLIQFQNNGVVDDSQLPKDRFSAERLKGVDSTLKIQPAKLEDSAVYLCASSRRGVNEKLFFGSGTQLSVL.

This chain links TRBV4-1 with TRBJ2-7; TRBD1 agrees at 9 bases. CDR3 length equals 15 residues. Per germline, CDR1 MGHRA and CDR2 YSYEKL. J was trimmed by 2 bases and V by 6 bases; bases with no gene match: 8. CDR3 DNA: TGCGCCAGCAGGCCTACCGGGACAGGGACCTACGAGCAGTACTTC. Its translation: CASRPTGTGTYEQYF.